This T cell receptor (beta chain) was identified in a study of beta chain features in type 1 diabetes. Study-wide results and limits: A moderate, significant TCRB CDR3 shortening appeared in type 1 diabetes across four CD4+ subsets.

Every isolated RNA sample was fully reverse transcribed, so sequencing captured expressed TCRB transcripts. Libraries were prepared by immunoSEQ multiplex PCR; TCRdb keeps only in-frame clonotypes and omits some of them. The sample has a few hundred thousand clones, about 12% seen once. V was cut by 3 bases and J by 0 bases, with 8 bases left in between. The germline CDR1 and CDR2 sequences are LNHDA and SQIVND (reference sequence). This CDR3 comprises 14 residues. This clone came up a few times. Antigen specificity is unknown. Input material: naive CD4+ T cells from blood. This TCR came from a woman between 18 and 29 years old with type 1 diabetes. The rearrangement joins TRBV19 to TRBJ1-2, with unresolved D. This CDR3 reads CASSIEGTNYGYTF. The CDR3 DNA follows: TGTGCCAGTAGTATTGAGGGAACTAACTATGGCTACACCTTC. Full variable domain (missing parts from reference TRBV19 and TRBJ1-2): DGGITQSPKYLFRKEGQNVTLSCEQNLNHDAMYWYRQDPGQGLRLIYYSQIVNDFQKGDIAEGYSVSREKKESFPLTVTSAQKNPTAFYLCASSIEGTNYGYTFGSGTRLTVV.